This TCR beta chain originates from a study of cytomegalovirus exposure and HLA in healthy donors. Study-level information: An early release of data contained around 80 million unique TCRs, which came from HLA-typed donors.

With regard to this clone: The target antigen is unknown.

The PCR used 60 Vbeta and 13 Jbeta primers. Only in-frame clones appear in the TCRdb table, and some are missing; sequencing was by immunoSEQ multiplex PCR. Found here are about 33,000 clones; the top ten clones hold 4.5%. Trimming took 4 bases from V and 1 from J, leaving 11 bases between them. CDR1 and CDR2 (germline): SGHNT, YYREEE (reference sequence). The CDR3 is 14 residues long. Study observations and caveats: Earlier findings revealed that most TCR beta V segments proved productive either about 87% or about 30% of the time. CMV serostatus alone was available as immune exposure information.

Material: PBMCs. The J gene is TRBJ2-5, the V gene TRBV5-4, with D possibly TRBD2 on 6 matching bases. The receptor was derived from a woman in her thirties or forties in good health and CMV-seropositive. The CDR3 reads CASSRGRSQETQYF. The CDR3, as DNA: TGTGCCAGCAGCCGTGGGAGGAGCCAAGAGACCCAGTACTTC.